This entry lists 23 T cell receptor beta chains sequenced from one sample in a study of patients and donors after allogeneic stem cell transplantation. One entry per CDR3 protein results from TCRdb running MiXCR on the RT-PCR reads. The sample has roughly 880,000 distinct CDR3 sequences, about 20% seen once; the top ten hold 6%. Input material: blood, either unsorted or a sorted T cell fraction (not recorded which). These receptors all come from a human donor who was either an allogeneic HSCT recipient or a stem cell or donor lymphocyte infusion donor (not recorded which). It is not recorded whose cells these are; they may come from a transplant donor.

This clonotype was picked up many times. The CDR3: CASSSSPTPNYGYTF. CDR3 nucleotide sequence: TGTGCCAGCAGTTCGAGCCCGACACCGAACTATGGCTACACCTTC. The chain carries TRBV12-3 or TRBV12-4 and TRBJ1-2; D is uncertain. This CDR3 region has 15 residues. V lost 4 bases and J 2 bases, leaving 14 bases between the germline ends.

In this sample, this clonotype turned up a few times. For the CDR3, the DNA is TGTGCCAGCAGTGGACTAGCGGGACGATCCTACAATGAGCAGTTCTTC. This translates into CASSGLAGRSYNEQFF. The rearrangement joins TRBV6-1 to TRBJ2-1; TRBD2 aligns across 11 bases. V was clipped by 4 bases and J by 1 base; unmatched bases: 3. From germline, CDR1 is MNHNS and CDR2 SASEGT. This CDR3 comprises 16 residues.

The table lists this clonotype with a few counts. The V gene is TRBV20-1, the J gene TRBJ1-5; 10 bases are a match to TRBD1. The CDR3 loop spans 14 amino acids. Germline-derived CDR1 and CDR2 are DFQATT and SNEGSKA (reference sequence). Trimming cost V 3 bases and J 6 bases; bases outside gene matches: 5. The CDR3 loop reads CSARDRTGGQPQHF. The DNA of the CDR3 is TGCAGTGCTAGGGATAGGACAGGGGGTCAGCCCCAGCATTTT.

This clonotype was detected ten times or more. CDR3 nucleotide sequence: TGCAGCGTTTTGGGGCACAACACTGAAGCTTTCTTT. Translated, it gives CSVLGHNTEAFF. This chain links TRBV29-1 with TRBJ1-1; TRBD1 is a possible D gene (5 bases). With 5 bases removed from V and 2 bases from J, the gap between germline ends came to 9 bases. Germline values: CDR1 SQVTM, CDR2 ANQGSEA. CDR3 length equals 12 residues.

This clonotype has ten or more counts. J is TRBJ2-2 and V is TRBV5-1; D is ambiguous. Trimming removed 2 bases from V and 1 base from J, with 9 bases in between. Germline CDR1 SGHRS, CDR2 YFSETQ. This CDR3 is built from 15 residues. Here the CDR3 DNA reads TGCGCCAGCAGCTTATCCGGGCTGAACACCGGGGAGCTGTTTTTT. Protein product: CASSLSGLNTGELFF.

This clonotype was seen more than once but under ten times. The J gene is TRBJ2-6, the V gene TRBV12-3 or TRBV12-4; possible D gene TRBD1, 6 bases. V shed 5 bases and J shed 2 bases, with 10 bases lying between them. There are 15 residues in the CDR3. This CDR3 reads CASSRGQTGANVLTF. The CDR3 DNA follows: TGTGCCAGCAGTCGCGGACAGACTGGGGCCAACGTCCTGACTTTC.

The chain links TRBV5-1 to TRBJ1-1, with D unresolved. V was trimmed by 4 bases and J by 1 base, leaving 14 bases between them. CDR3 size: 15 residues. Germline CDR1 is SGHRS and CDR2 is YFSETQ. CDR3 protein: CASSPRTVGNTEAFF. The CDR3 bases are TGCGCCAGCAGCCCCAGAACGGTGGGGAACACTGAAGCTTTCTTT.

The chain joins TRBV2 to TRBJ1-3, with 8 bases aligning to TRBD1. Per germline, CDR1 SNHLY and CDR2 FYNNEI. The CDR3 is made up of 13 amino acids. The J segment lost 10 bases and the V segment lost 3 bases, leaving 5 bases of the junction unmatched. For the CDR3, the DNA is TGTGCCAGCAGTGAGAACAGACAGGGGACCATATATTTT. Encoded protein: CASSENRQGTIYF.

The gene calls are TRBV18 and TRBJ2-7; tentative D call: TRBD2 (6 bases). The V gene's germline CDR1 is KGHSH and CDR2 LQKENI. This CDR3 region has 15 residues. Trimming took off 2 bases at V and 0 bases at J, with 11 bases between the two ends. Here the CDR3 reads CASSPADGSSYEQYF. CDR3 bases: TGTGCCAGCTCACCAGCGGACGGGAGCTCCTACGAGCAGTACTTC. Combining the CDR3 with reference TRBV18 and TRBJ2-7 gives the whole variable domain NAGVMQNPRHLVRRRGQEARLRCSPMKGHSHVYWYRQLPEEGLKFMVYLQKENIIDESGMPKERFSAEFPKEGPSILRIQQVVRGDSAAYFCASSPADGSSYEQYFGPGTRLTVT.

This clonotype was seen many times. J is TRBJ2-7 and V is TRBV27, with D perhaps TRBD1 (6 bases). Germline V gene lookup returns CDR1 MNHEY and CDR2 SMNVEV (reference sequence). The CDR3 is 13 amino acids. Trimming shortened V by 2 bases and J by 5 bases, and 10 bases separated the two germline ends. The DNA of the CDR3 is TGTGCCAGCAGTTTAGGGGGCGAGAACGAGCAGTACTTC. It specifies CASSLGGENEQYF.

This clonotype has a handful of counts. CDR3 in amino acids: CSASLAGGPHEQFF. CDR3 sequence (DNA): TGCAGTGCTAGCTTAGCGGGGGGGCCCCATGAGCAGTTCTTC. The V and J genes are TRBV20-1 and TRBJ2-1; 11 nucleotides line up with TRBD2. V lost 3 bases, J lost 8 bases, and 6 bases stayed unmatched. CDR1 is DFQATT, CDR2 SNEGSKA, per germline (reference sequence). This CDR3 comprises 14 residues.

This clonotype has just a few counts. This rearrangement joins TRBV3-1 to TRBJ2-5, with 16 bases that match TRBD2. After removal of 6 bases from V and 1 base from J, the junction contained 8 bases not matched to a gene. Germline loops: CDR1 LGHDT, CDR2 YNNKEL (reference sequence). CDR3 length: 18 amino acids. The CDR3 reads CASSPGTSGRGGQETQYF. The DNA of the CDR3 is TGTGCCAGCAGTCCTGGGACTAGCGGGAGGGGCGGCCAAGAGACCCAGTACTTC.

This clonotype showed up many times. The chain uses TRBV12-3 or TRBV12-4 and TRBJ2-1, with 13 bases fitting TRBD2. The CDR3 is 14 residues long. V was pared by 6 bases and J by 16 bases, with 12 bases of the junction left unmatched. The CDR3 nucleotides are TGTGCCAGCAGAGGGACTAGCGGGGTTAGAGGGCCTTTCTTC. It is translated as CASRGTSGVRGPFF.

This chain joins TRBV12-3 or TRBV12-4 and TRBJ2-6; D is possibly TRBD1 (6 bases). Between the trimmed V and J ends, which lost 5 bases and 2 bases, there was a span of 16 bases. The CDR3 covers 17 residues. The CDR3 protein is CASSPTVGATGANVLTF. CDR3 DNA: TGTGCCAGCAGTCCAACGGTGGGGGCAACTGGGGCCAACGTCCTGACTTTC.

This clonotype was observed a few times. CDR3 residues: CASSPNGQGWSNEQFF. The CDR3 nucleotides are TGCGCCAGCAGCCCTAACGGACAGGGATGGAGCAATGAGCAGTTCTTC. V usage is TRBV5-1 and J usage is TRBJ2-1, with 8 bases matching TRBD1. Germline CDR1 SGHRS, CDR2 YFSETQ. Unmatched junction bases numbered 12, after V lost 4 bases and J lost 6 bases. This CDR3 spans 16 amino acids. Looking up the rest from reference TRBV5-1 and TRBJ2-1 gives the full variable domain: KAGVTQTPRYLIKTRGQQVTLSCSPISGHRSVSWYQQTPGQGLQFLFEYFSETQRNKGNFPGRFSGRQFSNSRSEMNVSTLELGDSALYLCASSPNGQGWSNEQFFGPGTRLTVL.

This clonotype was seen a few times. The rearrangement uses TRBV6-2 or TRBV6-3 and TRBJ2-1; D perhaps matches TRBD1 (5 bases). Germline V gene data show CDR1 as MNHEY and CDR2 as SVGEGT. V lost 6 bases and J lost 5, with 20 bases in between. CDR3 length equals 16 residues. The CDR3 bases are TGTGCCAGCAGCTCAAACTTGGGGCTCATGCACAATGAGCAGTTCTTC. Translation: CASSSNLGLMHNEQFF.

The table lists this clonotype with a few counts. The chain recombines TRBV24-1 with TRBJ2-7; D is uncertain. This CDR3 region has 11 residues. V lost 4 bases to trimming and J lost 4 bases, with 4 bases between them. Per germline, CDR1 KGHDR and CDR2 SFDVKD. This CDR3 reads CATSEEYEQYF. DNA of the CDR3: TGTGCCACCAGTGAAGAGTACGAGCAGTACTTC.

This clonotype was picked up one time. The CDR3, as DNA: TGCAGTGCTAAAGGGTCAGCGCGGGGCTACACCTTC. This encodes CSAKGSARGYTF. This chain links TRBV20-1 with TRBJ1-2; no firm D call. Germline CDR1 is DFQATT and CDR2 is SNEGSKA (reference sequence). Trimming took off 4 bases at V and 8 bases at J, with 14 bases between the two ends. This CDR3 has 12 residues.

This rearrangement joins TRBV5-1 to TRBJ1-1; no reliable D call. Germline loops: CDR1 SGHRS, CDR2 YFSETQ. V lost 7 bases and J lost 1, with 14 bases in between. The length of the CDR3 is 14 residues. Here the CDR3 reads CASSQVDKNTEAFF. DNA for the CDR3: TGCGCCAGCTCCCAGGTCGACAAGAACACTGAAGCTTTCTTT.

There are a few counts of this clonotype. V usage is TRBV4-1 and J usage is TRBJ2-5; TRBD1 might be the D (5 bases). Between the trimmed V and J ends, which lost 1 base and 5 bases, there was a span of 14 bases. The CDR3 sequence is 15 residues long. Germline V CDR1 and CDR2: MGHRA, YSYEKL. CDR3 region: CASSQALAGYETQYF. The CDR3 DNA is TGCGCCAGCAGCCAAGCACTCGCAGGGTATGAGACCCAGTACTTC.

This clonotype occurred a few times. The V call is TRBV12-3 or TRBV12-4, the J call TRBJ2-1, with 13 bases matching TRBD2. There are 16 residues in the CDR3. Losses at the gene ends were 5 bases for V and 10 bases for J; bases not matched to a gene: 11. CDR3 protein: CASSRLLAGGLKEQFF. CDR3 nucleotide sequence: TGTGCCAGCAGTAGACTACTAGCGGGGGGGCTAAAGGAGCAGTTCTTC.

This clonotype came up a few times. The J gene is TRBJ1-5, the V gene TRBV6-1; TRBD1 aligns across 7 bases. Germline V gene data show CDR1 as MNHNS and CDR2 as SASEGT. The ends lost 6 bases at V and 4 bases at J; junction bases unmatched: 9. The CDR3 has 15 amino acids. The CDR3 sequence is CASSSPGQQNQPQHF. The CDR3 DNA reads TGTGCCAGCAGCTCCCCGGGACAGCAAAATCAGCCCCAGCATTTT.

The sample holds a few counts of this clonotype. The rearrangement links TRBV20-1 to TRBJ2-1; 9 bases map to TRBD1. The junction had 9 bases not matched to a gene; V was cut back by 2 bases and J by 4 bases. This CDR3 spans 16 amino acids. Germline V gene data show CDR1 as DFQATT and CDR2 as SNEGSKA (reference sequence). CDR3 in amino acids: CSARNPGTGLYNEQFF. In DNA form, the CDR3 reads TGCAGTGCTAGAAATCCCGGGACAGGGCTGTACAATGAGCAGTTCTTC.